The rows below give T cell receptor beta chains drawn from one sample of a study of T cell responses to AZD1222 COVID-19 vaccine. The table came from immunoSEQ multiplex PCR; TCRdb's copy has only in-frame clones and leaves some out. The sample records around 83,000 clones, about nine tenths being singletons. The sequences come from peripheral blood, collected 28 days after the second AZD1222 dose. The receptor set was obtained from an adult who received the AZD1222 COVID-19 vaccine. Both conserved end residues are part of each CDR3. Each record gives: clone size, V gene, J gene, D gene, CDR3 DNA, CDR3 protein. The D gene is left open where the match is weak. Some rows have no size entry. The others give once, few or many, or a class for an expanded clone.

NA,TRBV29-1,TRBJ1-2,NA,TGCAGCGTTGAAGGGGACGAATATGGCTACACCTTC,CSVEGDEYGYTF
NA,TRBV6-6,TRBJ1-1,NA,TGTGCCAGCAGCCTTGGCGGAGGGTATACTGAAGCTTTCTTT,CASSLGGGYTEAFF
NA,TRBV11-2,TRBJ2-7,NA,TGTGCCAGCAGCACTAGCCTGGGCTCTTACGAGCAGTACTTC,CASSTSLGSYEQYF
NA,TRBV28,TRBJ2-1,NA,TGTGCCACCAAGGAGGGGGGTGGGAATGAGCAGTTCTTC,CATKEGGGNEQFF
NA,TRBV5-6,TRBJ1-5,NA,TGTGCCAGCAGCTTGGGCGGGGGGCATCAGCCCCAGCATTTT,CASSLGGGHQPQHF
NA,TRBV19,TRBJ2-2,NA,TGTGCCAGTAGTACCACACCGACAGTGAACACCGGGGAGCTGTTTTTT,CASSTTPTVNTGELFF
NA,TRBV6-5,TRBJ1-6,NA,TGTGCCAGCAGAAGGGACGGCCTTATGCGTTCACCCCTCCACTTT,CASRRDGLMRSPLHF
NA,TRBV6-5,TRBJ2-5,NA,TGTGCCAGCAGGGGCAGCCAAGAGACCCAGTACTTC,CASRGSQETQYF
NA,TRBV2,TRBJ2-5,TRBD2,TGTGCCAGCAGTGGCACGGGACTAGCGCCCGGGGAGACCCAGTACTTC,CASSGTGLAPGETQYF
NA,TRBV5-1,TRBJ1-2,TRBD1,TGCGCCAGCAGTTCGACAGGGGGTGGTGGCTACACCTTC,CASSSTGGGGYTF
NA,TRBV18,TRBJ1-3,TRBD1,TGTGCCAGCTCAGAAAATGACAGGGGGCCAGGAAACACCATATATTTT,CASSENDRGPGNTIYF
NA,TRBV5-4,TRBJ1-2,NA,TGTGCCAGCAGGGTCCTCCAGGGCTACTATGGCTACACCTTC,CASRVLQGYYGYTF
once,TRBV20-1,TRBJ2-5,NA,TGCAGTGCTAGTTTAGGAGCTCGCCAAGAGACCCAGTACTTC,CSASLGARQETQYF
NA,TRBV2,TRBJ2-5,TRBD2,TGTGCCAGCAGTGAAGGGCTAGCGGGGCTGTACCAAGAGACCCAGTACTTC,CASSEGLAGLYQETQYF
once,TRBV2,TRBJ2-7,NA,TGTGCCAGCAGCCGGGACACCACCTACGAGCAGTACTTC,CASSRDTTYEQYF
NA,TRBV28,TRBJ2-6,NA,TGTGCCACCCTGCGCACCTTAGTAGGGGCCAACGTCCTGACTTTC,CATLRTLVGANVLTF
NA,TRBV27,TRBJ1-6,NA,TGTGCCAGCCGTACGACGTATTCACCCCTCCACTTT,CASRTTYSPLHF
NA,TRBV5-8,TRBJ1-5,NA,TGTGCCAGCAGCTCCTGGACATTAAACCAGCCCCAGCATTTT,CASSSWTLNQPQHF
few,TRBV9,TRBJ2-5,NA,TGTGCCAGCAGCGTAGGGGGCGCCACGTACCAAGAGACCCAGTACTTC,CASSVGGATYQETQYF
NA,TRBV4-3,TRBJ1-2,NA,TGCGCCAGCAGCCAAGGGAGGAACTATGGCTACACCTTC,CASSQGRNYGYTF
NA,TRBV28,TRBJ2-4,TRBD1,TGTGCCACCAGGGGGACCGGAGCCAAAAACATTCAGTACTTC,CATRGTGAKNIQYF
NA,TRBV6-5,TRBJ1-3,NA,TGTGCCAGCAGCGACACAGGGTATGCTGGAAACACCATATATTTT,CASSDTGYAGNTIYF
few,TRBV28,TRBJ1-1,TRBD1,TGTGCCAGCAGTTTAGGCCGGACAGGTGAAGCTTTCTTT,CASSLGRTGEAFF
NA,TRBV19,TRBJ2-5,TRBD1,TGTGCCAGTAGTATAGGGACAGGGCAAGAGACCCAGTACTTC,CASSIGTGQETQYF
NA,TRBV5-1,TRBJ2-5,TRBD1,TGCGCCAGCAGCTTGCGCAGGACAGGGGGCTGGGAGACCCAGTACTTC,CASSLRRTGGWETQYF
NA,TRBV6-6,TRBJ2-7,TRBD1,TGTGCCAGCAGTTCGGACAGGGAAGGATACGAGCAGTACTTC,CASSSDREGYEQYF
NA,TRBV28,TRBJ1-5,TRBD1,TGTGCCAGCAGTTTATTGGGGAGGGGGCGAGGGCAGCCCCAGCATTTT,CASSLLGRGRGQPQHF
NA,TRBV29-1,TRBJ2-7,TRBD2,TGCAGCGTTGTTTACGGGGGGGCTTCCTACGAGCAGTACTTC,CSVVYGGASYEQYF
once,TRBV9,TRBJ1-2,TRBD1,TGTGCCAGCAGCGCGGAAGGGACAGCTACCTCCTATGGCTACACCTTC,CASSAEGTATSYGYTF
NA,TRBV4-3,TRBJ2-6,NA,TGCGCCAGCAGCCCCGGGACCGCCTCCGTCCTGACTTTC,CASSPGTASVLTF
NA,TRBV7-2,TRBJ2-7,NA,TGTGCCAGCAGCATTAGGACAGCCTCCTACGAGCAGTACTTC,CASSIRTASYEQYF
NA,TRBV13,TRBJ1-1,NA,TGTGCCAGCAGCTCGGGGGGCACCCTCGCGCAGACTTTCTTT,CASSSGGTLAQTFF
NA,TRBV18,TRBJ1-1,NA,TGTGCCAGCTCTTCCAGACTGAGTGAAGCTTTCTTT,CASSSRLSEAFF
few,TRBV15,TRBJ2-1,NA,TGTGCCACCAGCAATGTCCGGGGCGTGTACAATGAGCAGTTCTTC,CATSNVRGVYNEQFF
NA,TRBV27,TRBJ2-3,NA,TGTGCCAGCGGGTCCATAGGGGCTGATACGCAGTATTTT,CASGSIGADTQYF
NA,TRBV19,TRBJ1-1,NA,TGTGCCAGTACGAGGACTGGGACTGAAGCTTTCTTT,CASTRTGTEAFF
NA,TRBV28,TRBJ1-2,NA,TGTGCCAGCAGTTTACCCGGGACGGCTGGCTATGGCTACACCTTC,CASSLPGTAGYGYTF
NA,TRBV18,TRBJ2-7,NA,TGTGCCAGCTCGGGCGGGACAAGCTTCTACGAGCAGTACTTC,CASSGGTSFYEQYF
NA,TRBV18,TRBJ1-1,NA,TGTGCCAGCTCACCAAGGAGGGTCGATATGAACACTGAAGCTTTCTTT,CASSPRRVDMNTEAFF
NA,TRBV11-3,TRBJ2-1,NA,TGTGCCAGCAGCTTGGGTGGGGGCGGCTACAATGAGCAGTTCTTC,CASSLGGGGYNEQFF
NA,TRBV12-3/TRBV12-4,TRBJ2-1,NA,TGTGCCAGCAGTTTAACGGCCAAGTTCTTC,CASSLTAKFF
NA,TRBV2,TRBJ1-5,NA,TGTGCCAGCAGTGACCTAGAAGGACAGCCCCAGCATTTT,CASSDLEGQPQHF